This entry lists 12 T cell receptor beta chains sequenced from one sample in a study of CD8 T cells in ankylosing spondylitis. TCRdb analysed the 5' RACE reads with MiXCR anew, one entry per CDR3 protein. This repertoire shows 100,000 to 150,000 distinct CDR3 sequences, around 9% found once; its top ten account for roughly 3.4%. The material sequenced was blood, either unsorted or a sorted T cell fraction (not recorded which). These receptors were obtained from a male donor with ankylosing spondylitis or in good health (not recorded which).

The table lists this clonotype with a few counts. The V and J genes are TRBV5-4 and TRBJ1-2; D gene unclear. Germline V gives CDR1 SGHNT, CDR2 YYREEE (reference sequence). This CDR3 is built from 14 residues. V lost 4 bases to trimming and J lost 3 bases, with 13 bases between them. CDR3 sequence reads: CASSPGKADYGYTF. The CDR3 DNA reads TGTGCCAGCAGCCCGGGAAAGGCAGACTATGGCTACACCTTC.

This clonotype was counted ten times or more. The chain employs TRBV10-3 and TRBJ1-5; a weak D match, TRBD1 (5 bases). There are 14 residues in the CDR3. The V gene's germline CDR1 is ENHRY and CDR2 SYGVKD. V lost 4 bases and J lost 4, with 11 bases in between. The CDR3 sequence is CAISGSGGNQPQHF. CDR3 in DNA: TGTGCCATCAGTGGGTCGGGGGGTAATCAGCCCCAGCATTTT.

This clonotype was seen a few times. The chain links TRBV28 to TRBJ2-7; unclear D gene. Trimming stripped 1 base from V and 2 bases from J, with 12 bases between. The CDR3 has 15 amino acids. Per the germline V gene, CDR1 is MDHEN and CDR2 is SYDVKM. CDR3 nucleotide sequence: TGTGCCAGCAGTTTATACGGACCACCTGCCTACGAGCAGTACTTC. It encodes CASSLYGPPAYEQYF.

The rearrangement links TRBV10-2 to TRBJ1-5, with D tentatively TRBD1 (5 bases). V shed 8 bases and J shed 4 bases, with 15 bases lying between them. The CDR3 totals 14 residues. CDR1 is WSHSY and CDR2 is SAAADI in the germline V gene. CDR3 nucleotide sequence: TGCGCCAGCCGGACCTCGGGGGATAATCAGCCCCAGCATTTT. Translated: CASRTSGDNQPQHF.

This clonotype came up many times. V and J are TRBV6-2 or TRBV6-3 and TRBJ2-7, with TRBD1 matching over 8 bases. CDR1 is MNHEY and CDR2 is SVGEGT in the germline V gene. V shed 3 bases, J shed 4 bases, and the junction held 5 bases outside the gene matches. The CDR3 length is 14 residues. The CDR3 region has the DNA TGTGCCAGCAGTTATCTGGGACAGGCGTACGAGCAGTACTTC. Protein: CASSYLGQAYEQYF.

The sample holds many counts of this clonotype. V and J are TRBV12-3 or TRBV12-4 and TRBJ2-4; no clear D. The CDR3 runs 14 residues. V dropped 2 bases and J dropped 4 bases, with 9 bases sitting between them. The DNA of the CDR3 is TGTGCCAGCAGTTTACTGGCAGAGAAAAACATTCAGTACTTC. This sequence encodes CASSLLAEKNIQYF.

This clonotype has a count of ten or more. The chain recombines TRBV11-1 with TRBJ2-1; D is perhaps TRBD1 (6 bases). Germline CDR1 and CDR2: SGHAT and FQDESV (reference sequence). V gave up 2 bases and J gave up 7 bases, with 21 bases separating them. The CDR3 sequence is 17 residues long. CDR3 protein: CASSLYPGTPMENEQFF. In nucleotides, the CDR3 is TGTGCCAGCAGCTTATACCCCGGGACACCCATGGAGAATGAGCAGTTCTTC. The variable domain in full, completed from reference TRBV11-1 and TRBJ2-1, reads EAEVAQSPRYKITEKSQAVAFWCDPISGHATLYWYRQILGQGPELLVQFQDESVVDDSQLPKDRFSAERLKGVDSTLKIQPAELGDSAMYLCASSLYPGTPMENEQFFGPGTRLTVL.

The sample holds many counts of this clonotype. The chain has TRBV5-1 and TRBJ2-2; D not certain. V was pared by 0 bases and J by 6 bases, with 9 bases between. The CDR3 loop spans 14 amino acids. Germline V CDR1 and CDR2: SGHRS, YFSETQ. The CDR3 DNA reads TGCGCCAGCAGCTTGGGAGTCGATCCCGGGGAGCTGTTTTTT. Translated, it gives CASSLGVDPGELFF. The variable domain in full, completed from reference TRBV5-1 and TRBJ2-2, reads KAGVTQTPRYLIKTRGQQVTLSCSPISGHRSVSWYQQTPGQGLQFLFEYFSETQRNKGNFPGRFSGRQFSNSRSEMNVSTLELGDSALYLCASSLGVDPGELFFGEGSRLTVL.

This clonotype showed up many times. The V gene is TRBV4-1, the J gene TRBJ2-2; D is possibly TRBD1 or TRBD2 (5 bases each). V dropped 4 bases and J dropped 0 bases, with 21 bases sitting between them. The germline gives CDR1 MGHRA, CDR2 YSYEKL. The CDR3 runs 19 residues. The CDR3: CASSLLWVQGDANTGELFF. In DNA form, the CDR3 reads TGCGCCAGCAGCCTCCTCTGGGTTCAGGGAGACGCGAACACCGGGGAGCTGTTTTTT.

This clonotype was recorded at least ten times. The chain links TRBV5-1 to TRBJ1-2, with D unresolved. V shed 0 bases and J shed 1 base, with 4 bases lying between them. The CDR3 is 13 residues long. Germline V gene sequence: CDR1 SGHRS, CDR2 YFSETQ. As DNA, the CDR3 is TGCGCCAGCAGCTTGGAAGTTAACTATGGCTACACCTTC. Its translation: CASSLEVNYGYTF.

This CDR3 is CASSLVLFGGQFF. In DNA, the CDR3 is TGTGCCAGCAGTTTAGTTCTTTTCGGGGGGCAGTTCTTC. The chain employs TRBV12-3 or TRBV12-4 and TRBJ2-1, with a tentative D call TRBD2 (6 bases). The V end was cut by 1 base, the J end by 12 bases, with 13 bases between. This CDR3 has 13 amino acids.

This clonotype was recorded many times. The CDR3: CASSLDTGLAFNEQFF. The CDR3, as DNA: TGCGCCAGCAGCTTGGATACGGGACTAGCCTTCAATGAGCAGTTCTTC. The chain carries TRBV5-1 and TRBJ2-1, with 9 bases identical to TRBD2. The CDR3 totals 16 residues. The trim removed 0 bases at V and 6 bases at J, leaving 7 bases unmatched. From germline, CDR1 is SGHRS and CDR2 YFSETQ.